This T cell receptor beta chain comes out of a study of T-cell memory formation after mild COVID-19. Overall study context: Largely, TCR clusters stayed within a single donor.

Overall study findings and caveats: The second-wave clones peaking on day 37 were not confirmed as SARS-CoV-2-specific. Contracting clones localized mainly to CM and EM when CD4+ and mainly to EMRA when CD8+. Clones that contracted from day 15 to 85 had balanced CD4/CD8; later expanders were CD4+ biased.

On this clonotype itself: No antigen is known for it.

One entry per CDR3 protein, called by TCRdb with MiXCR from the 5' RACE reads. The sample includes some 450,000 distinct CDR3 sequences, 15% to 20% of them seen just once. Per the germline V gene, CDR1 is LGHNA and CDR2 is YSLEER. The CDR3 has 15 residues. The trim removed 2 bases at V and 3 bases at J, leaving 6 bases unmatched. This rearrangement joins TRBV4-3 to TRBJ2-5; 7 bases are shared with TRBD2. Sequenced input: PBMCs or a T cell subset sorted from them (not recorded which). The TCR comes from a man younger than 35 who had mild COVID-19 (a few samples of this study predate the infection). Cell type and time point are not known. The CDR3 nucleotides are TGCGCCAGCAGCCAACCTGGGGCGGGGGAAGAGACCCAGTACTTC. Its translation is CASSQPGAGEETQYF.